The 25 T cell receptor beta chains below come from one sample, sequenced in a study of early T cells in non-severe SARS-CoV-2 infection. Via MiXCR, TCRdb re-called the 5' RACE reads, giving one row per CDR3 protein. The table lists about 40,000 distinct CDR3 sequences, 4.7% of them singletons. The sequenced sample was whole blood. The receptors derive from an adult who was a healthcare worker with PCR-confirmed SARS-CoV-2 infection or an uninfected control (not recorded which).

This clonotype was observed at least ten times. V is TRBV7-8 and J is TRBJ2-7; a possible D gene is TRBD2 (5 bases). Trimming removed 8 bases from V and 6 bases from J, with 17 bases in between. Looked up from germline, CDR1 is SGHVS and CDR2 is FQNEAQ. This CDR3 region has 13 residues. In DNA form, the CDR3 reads TGTGCCAGCGGCCCGGCTAGCTCTCTCGAGCAGTACTTC. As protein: CASGPASSLEQYF. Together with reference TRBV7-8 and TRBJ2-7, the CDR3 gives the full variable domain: GAGVSQSPRYKVAKRGQDVALRCDPISGHVSLFWYQQALGQGPEFLTYFQNEAQLDKSGLPSDRFFAERPEGSVSTLKIQRTQQEDSAVYLCASGPASSLEQYFGPGTRLTVT.

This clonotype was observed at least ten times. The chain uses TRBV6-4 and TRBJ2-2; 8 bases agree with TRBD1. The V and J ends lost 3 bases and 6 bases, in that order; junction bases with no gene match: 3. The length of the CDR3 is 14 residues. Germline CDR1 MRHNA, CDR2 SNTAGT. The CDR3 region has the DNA TGTGCCAGCAGTGAGCAGGGGGCCTCCGGGGAGCTGTTTTTT. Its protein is CASSEQGASGELFF.

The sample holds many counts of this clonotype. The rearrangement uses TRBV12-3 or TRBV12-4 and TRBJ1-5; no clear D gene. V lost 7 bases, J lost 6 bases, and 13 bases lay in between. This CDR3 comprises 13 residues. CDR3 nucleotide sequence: TGTGCCAGCACCCTTGGTAGGGTTCAGCCCCAGCATTTT. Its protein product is CASTLGRVQPQHF.

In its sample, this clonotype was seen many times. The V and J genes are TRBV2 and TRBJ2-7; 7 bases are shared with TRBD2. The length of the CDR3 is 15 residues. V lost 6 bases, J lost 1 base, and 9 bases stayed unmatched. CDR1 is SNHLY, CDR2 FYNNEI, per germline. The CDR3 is CASSQLWTSSYEQYF. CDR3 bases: TGTGCCAGCAGCCAGCTCTGGACTAGTTCCTACGAGCAGTACTTC.

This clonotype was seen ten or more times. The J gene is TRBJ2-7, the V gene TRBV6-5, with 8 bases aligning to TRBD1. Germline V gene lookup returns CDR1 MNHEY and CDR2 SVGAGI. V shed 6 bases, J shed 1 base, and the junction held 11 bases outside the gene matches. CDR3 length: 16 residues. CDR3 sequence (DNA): TGTGCCAGCAGAAGCAATGGACAGGGATGGTCCTACGAGCAGTACTTC. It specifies CASRSNGQGWSYEQYF.

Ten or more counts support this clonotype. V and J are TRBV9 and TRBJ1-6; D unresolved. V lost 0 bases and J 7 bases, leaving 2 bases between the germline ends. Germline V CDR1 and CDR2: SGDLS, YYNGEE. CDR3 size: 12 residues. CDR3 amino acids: CASSVENSPLHF. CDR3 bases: TGTGCCAGCAGCGTAGAGAATTCACCCCTCCACTTT. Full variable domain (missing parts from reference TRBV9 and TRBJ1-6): DSGVTQTPKHLITATGQRVTLRCSPRSGDLSVYWYQQSLDQGLQFLIQYYNGEERAKGNILERFSAQQFPDLHSELNLSSLELGDSALYFCASSVENSPLHFGNGTRLTVT.

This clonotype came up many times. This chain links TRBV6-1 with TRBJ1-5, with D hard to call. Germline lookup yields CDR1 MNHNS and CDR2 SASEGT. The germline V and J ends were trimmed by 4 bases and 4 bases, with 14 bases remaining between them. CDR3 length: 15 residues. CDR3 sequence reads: CASSVSPDGNQPQHF. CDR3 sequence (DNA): TGTGCCAGCAGTGTGAGCCCGGACGGGAATCAGCCCCAGCATTTT.

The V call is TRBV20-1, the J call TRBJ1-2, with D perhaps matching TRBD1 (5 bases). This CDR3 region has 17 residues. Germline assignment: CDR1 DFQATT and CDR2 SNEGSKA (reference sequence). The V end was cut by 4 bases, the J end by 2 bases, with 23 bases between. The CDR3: CSAKSPDLSSGNYGYTF. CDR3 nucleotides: TGCAGTGCTAAATCACCGGACCTATCCTCAGGGAACTATGGCTACACCTTC.

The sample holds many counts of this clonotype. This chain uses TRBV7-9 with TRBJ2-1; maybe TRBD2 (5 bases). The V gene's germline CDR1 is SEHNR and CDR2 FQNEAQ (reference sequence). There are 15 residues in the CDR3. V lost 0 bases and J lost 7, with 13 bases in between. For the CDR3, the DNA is TGTGCCAGCAGCTTAGCGGGAGACCCGTTGAATGAGCAGTTCTTC. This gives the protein CASSLAGDPLNEQFF.

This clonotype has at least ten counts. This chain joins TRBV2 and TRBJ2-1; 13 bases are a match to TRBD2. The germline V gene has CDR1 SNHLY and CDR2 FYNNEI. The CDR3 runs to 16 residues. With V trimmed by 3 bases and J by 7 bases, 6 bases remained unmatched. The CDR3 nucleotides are TGTGCCAGCAGTGATGAGTGGACTAGCGGGAGTAATGAGCAGTTCTTC. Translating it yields CASSDEWTSGSNEQFF.

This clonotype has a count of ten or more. DNA for the CDR3: TGTGCCAGCAGTTTAGTTGGCGGGAAGGGTGAGCAGTTCTTC. This gives the protein CASSLVGGKGEQFF. The chain employs TRBV12-3 or TRBV12-4 and TRBJ2-1; TRBD2 might be the D (6 bases). The CDR3 runs 14 residues. V was cut by 1 base and J by 9 bases, with 13 bases left in between.

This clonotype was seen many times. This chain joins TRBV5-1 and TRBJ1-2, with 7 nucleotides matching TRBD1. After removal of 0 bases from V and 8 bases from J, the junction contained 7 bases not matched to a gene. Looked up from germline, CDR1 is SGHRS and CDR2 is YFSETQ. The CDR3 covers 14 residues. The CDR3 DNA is TGCGCCAGCAGCTTGGCCGACAGGGCCGGAGGCTACACCTTC. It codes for CASSLADRAGGYTF.

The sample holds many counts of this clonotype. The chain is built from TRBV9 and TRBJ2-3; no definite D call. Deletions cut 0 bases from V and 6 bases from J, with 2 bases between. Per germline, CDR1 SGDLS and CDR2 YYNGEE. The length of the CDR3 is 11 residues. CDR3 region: CASSVGDTQYF. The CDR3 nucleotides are TGTGCCAGCAGCGTAGGGGATACGCAGTATTTT.

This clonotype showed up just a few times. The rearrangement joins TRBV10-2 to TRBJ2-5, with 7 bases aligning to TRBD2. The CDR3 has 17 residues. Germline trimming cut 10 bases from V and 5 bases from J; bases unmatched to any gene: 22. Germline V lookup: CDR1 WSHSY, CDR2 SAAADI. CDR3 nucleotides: TGCGCCACCGCGCGTTTATCGGGACTACCCATGAAGGAGACCCAGTACTTC. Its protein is CATARLSGLPMKETQYF.

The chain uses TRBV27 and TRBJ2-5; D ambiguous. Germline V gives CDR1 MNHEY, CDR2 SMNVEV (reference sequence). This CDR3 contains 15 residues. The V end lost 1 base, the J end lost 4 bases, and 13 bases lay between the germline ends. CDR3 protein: CASSLFLAAPETQYF. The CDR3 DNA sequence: TGTGCCAGCAGTTTATTCCTGGCAGCTCCAGAGACCCAGTACTTC.

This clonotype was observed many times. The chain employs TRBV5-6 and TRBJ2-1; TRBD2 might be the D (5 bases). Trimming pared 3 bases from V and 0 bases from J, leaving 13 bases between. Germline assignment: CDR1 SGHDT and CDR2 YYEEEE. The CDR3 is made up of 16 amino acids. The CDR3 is CASSSLASLSYNEQFF. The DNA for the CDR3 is TGTGCCAGCAGCTCCCTAGCCTCCCTCTCCTACAATGAGCAGTTCTTC.

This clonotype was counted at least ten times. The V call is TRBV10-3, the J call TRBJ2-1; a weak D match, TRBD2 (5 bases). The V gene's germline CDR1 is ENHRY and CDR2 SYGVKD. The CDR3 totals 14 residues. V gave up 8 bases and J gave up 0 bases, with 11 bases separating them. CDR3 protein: CAIQDWSSYNEQFF. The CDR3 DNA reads TGTGCCATCCAGGACTGGAGCTCCTACAATGAGCAGTTCTTC.

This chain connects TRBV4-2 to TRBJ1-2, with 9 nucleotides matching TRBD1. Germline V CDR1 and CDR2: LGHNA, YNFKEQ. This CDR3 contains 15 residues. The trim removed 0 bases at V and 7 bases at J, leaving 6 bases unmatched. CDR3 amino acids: CASSQDSADRGGYTF. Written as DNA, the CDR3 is TGTGCCAGCAGCCAAGATTCCGCGGACAGGGGTGGCTACACCTTC.

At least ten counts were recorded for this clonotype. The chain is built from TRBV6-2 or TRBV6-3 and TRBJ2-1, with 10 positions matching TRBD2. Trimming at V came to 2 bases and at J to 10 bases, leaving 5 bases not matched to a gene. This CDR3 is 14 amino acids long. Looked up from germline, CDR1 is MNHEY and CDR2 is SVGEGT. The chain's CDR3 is CASSYTLAGVEQFF. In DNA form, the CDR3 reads TGTGCCAGCAGTTACACGCTAGCGGGGGTCGAGCAGTTCTTC.

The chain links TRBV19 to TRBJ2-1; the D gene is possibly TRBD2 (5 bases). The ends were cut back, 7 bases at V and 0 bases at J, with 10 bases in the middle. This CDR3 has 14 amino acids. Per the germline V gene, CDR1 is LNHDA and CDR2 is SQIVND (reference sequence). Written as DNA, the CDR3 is TGTGCCAGTACGGCCGGGGACTCCTACAATGAGCAGTTCTTC. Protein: CASTAGDSYNEQFF.

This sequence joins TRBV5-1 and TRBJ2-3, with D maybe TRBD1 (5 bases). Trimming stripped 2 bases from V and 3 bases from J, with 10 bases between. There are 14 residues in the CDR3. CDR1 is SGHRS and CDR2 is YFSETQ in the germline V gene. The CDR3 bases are TGCGCCAGCAGCTTCCCCCAGGGAACAGATACGCAGTATTTT. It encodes CASSFPQGTDTQYF.

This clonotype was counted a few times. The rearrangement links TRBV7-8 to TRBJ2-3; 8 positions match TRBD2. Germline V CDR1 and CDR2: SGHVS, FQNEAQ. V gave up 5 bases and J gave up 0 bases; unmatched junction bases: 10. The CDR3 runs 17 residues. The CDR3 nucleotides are TGTGCCAGCAGCGTAACCGGCGGGAGGCATAGCACAGATACGCAGTATTTT. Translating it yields CASSVTGGRHSTDTQYF. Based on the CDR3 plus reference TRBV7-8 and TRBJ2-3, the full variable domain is GAGVSQSPRYKVAKRGQDVALRCDPISGHVSLFWYQQALGQGPEFLTYFQNEAQLDKSGLPSDRFFAERPEGSVSTLKIQRTQQEDSAVYLCASSVTGGRHSTDTQYFGPGTRLTVL.

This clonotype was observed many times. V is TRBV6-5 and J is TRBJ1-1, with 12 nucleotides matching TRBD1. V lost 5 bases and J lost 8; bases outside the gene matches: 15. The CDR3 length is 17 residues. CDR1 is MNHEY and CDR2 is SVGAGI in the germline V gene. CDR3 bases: TGTGCCAGCAGTCCGTTAGATGGGACAGGGGGCCGTGCAGAAGCTTTCTTT. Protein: CASSPLDGTGGRAEAFF.

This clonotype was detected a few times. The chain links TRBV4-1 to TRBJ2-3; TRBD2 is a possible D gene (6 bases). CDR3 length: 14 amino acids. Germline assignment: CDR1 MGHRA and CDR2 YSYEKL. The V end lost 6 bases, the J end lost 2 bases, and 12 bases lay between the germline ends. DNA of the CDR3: TGCGCCAGCAGTCGGGACTCTGACACAGATACGCAGTATTTT. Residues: CASSRDSDTDTQYF.

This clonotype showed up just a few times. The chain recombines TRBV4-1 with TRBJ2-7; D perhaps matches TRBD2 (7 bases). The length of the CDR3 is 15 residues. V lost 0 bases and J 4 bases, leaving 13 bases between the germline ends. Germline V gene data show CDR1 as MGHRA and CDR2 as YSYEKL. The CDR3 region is CASSQDQQGLYEQYF. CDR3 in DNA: TGCGCCAGCAGCCAAGATCAACAGGGACTATACGAGCAGTACTTC.